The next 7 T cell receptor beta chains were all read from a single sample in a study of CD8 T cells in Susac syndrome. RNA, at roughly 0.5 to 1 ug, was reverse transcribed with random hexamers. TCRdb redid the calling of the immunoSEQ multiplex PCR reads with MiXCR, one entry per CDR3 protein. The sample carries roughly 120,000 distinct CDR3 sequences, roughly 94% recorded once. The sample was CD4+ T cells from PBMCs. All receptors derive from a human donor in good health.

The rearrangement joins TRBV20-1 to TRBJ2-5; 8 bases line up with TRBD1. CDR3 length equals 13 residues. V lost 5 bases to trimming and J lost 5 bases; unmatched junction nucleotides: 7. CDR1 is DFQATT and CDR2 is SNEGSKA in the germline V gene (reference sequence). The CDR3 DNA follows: TGCAGTGCTCAGGGGGCAGGGGTTGAGACCCAGTACTTC. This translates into CSAQGAGVETQYF.

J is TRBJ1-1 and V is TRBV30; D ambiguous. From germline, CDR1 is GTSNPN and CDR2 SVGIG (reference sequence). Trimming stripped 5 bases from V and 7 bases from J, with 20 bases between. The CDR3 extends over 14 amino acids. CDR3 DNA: TGTGCCTGGCGAACGGAACAGTCCGTCGGTGAAGCTTTCTTT. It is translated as CAWRTEQSVGEAFF.

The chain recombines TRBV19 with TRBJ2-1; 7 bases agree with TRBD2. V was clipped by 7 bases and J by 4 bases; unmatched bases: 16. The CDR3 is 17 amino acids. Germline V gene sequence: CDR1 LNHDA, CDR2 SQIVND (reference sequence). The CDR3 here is CASTPKPGLAVYNEQFF. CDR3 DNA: TGTGCCAGTACCCCCAAACCGGGGCTAGCGGTATACAATGAGCAGTTCTTC.

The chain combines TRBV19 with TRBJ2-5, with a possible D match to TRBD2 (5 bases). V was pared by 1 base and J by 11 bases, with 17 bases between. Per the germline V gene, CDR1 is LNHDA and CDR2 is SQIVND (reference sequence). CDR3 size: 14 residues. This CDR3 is CASSIAELDFWQYF. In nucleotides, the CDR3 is TGTGCCAGTAGTATAGCAGAACTAGATTTTTGGCAGTACTTC. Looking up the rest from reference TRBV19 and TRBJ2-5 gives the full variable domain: DGGITQSPKYLFRKEGQNVTLSCEQNLNHDAMYWYRQDPGQGLRLIYYSQIVNDFQKGDIAEGYSVSREKKESFPLTVTSAQKNPTAFYLCASSIAELDFWQYFGPGTRLLVL.

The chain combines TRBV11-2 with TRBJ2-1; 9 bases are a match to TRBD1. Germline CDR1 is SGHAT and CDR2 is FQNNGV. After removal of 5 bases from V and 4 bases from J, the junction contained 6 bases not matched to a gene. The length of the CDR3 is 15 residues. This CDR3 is CASSKGQGLYNEQFF. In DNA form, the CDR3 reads TGTGCCAGCAGCAAGGGACAGGGATTATACAATGAGCAGTTCTTC.

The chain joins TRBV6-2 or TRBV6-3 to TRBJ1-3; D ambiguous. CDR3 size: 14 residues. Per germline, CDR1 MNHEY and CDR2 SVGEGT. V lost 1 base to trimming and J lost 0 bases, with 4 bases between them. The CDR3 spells CASSYYSSGNTIYF. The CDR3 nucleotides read TGTGCCAGCAGTTACTACAGCTCTGGAAACACCATATATTTT.

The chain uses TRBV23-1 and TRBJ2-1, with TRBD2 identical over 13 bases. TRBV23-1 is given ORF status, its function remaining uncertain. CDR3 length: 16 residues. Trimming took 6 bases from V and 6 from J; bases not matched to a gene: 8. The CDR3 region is CASRKSGTSGINEQFF. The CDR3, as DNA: TGCGCCAGCAGAAAATCCGGGACTAGCGGGATCAATGAGCAGTTCTTC.